These 20 T cell receptor beta chains share one sample of origin, sequenced in a study of blood T cell repertoires in COVID-19. Sequenced by immunoSEQ multiplex PCR; TCRdb stores in-frame clones only, minus some. The data show roughly 120,000 clones, approximately 90% seen once. The specimen sequenced was peripheral blood. The receptor set was obtained from a man aged 45-60 years with COVID-19, enrolled during active disease.

This rearrangement joins TRBV18 to TRBJ1-5; D is perhaps TRBD1 (5 bases). The CDR3 spans 14 residues. V dropped 3 bases and J dropped 6 bases, with 12 bases sitting between them. From germline, CDR1 is KGHSH and CDR2 LQKENI. The CDR3 DNA reads as TGTGCCAGCTCACCCTCACCTCAGGGTCAGCCCCAGCATTTT. It encodes CASSPSPQGQPQHF.

CDR3 amino acids: CASTRGQGSGQPQHF. The CDR3, as DNA: TGTGCCAGTACCCGCGGACAGGGGTCGGGTCAGCCCCAGCATTTT. The chain is built from TRBV19 and TRBJ1-5; 9 bases are a match to TRBD1. The length of the CDR3 is 15 residues. V shed 7 bases and J 6 bases; nucleotides not matched to a gene: 10. Germline lookup yields CDR1 LNHDA and CDR2 SQIVND (reference sequence).

The chain links TRBV9 to TRBJ2-4; 7 nucleotides line up with TRBD1. After removal of 4 bases from V and 0 bases from J, the junction contained 7 bases not matched to a gene. There are 16 residues in the CDR3. Germline CDR1 is SGDLS and CDR2 is YYNGEE. The CDR3 loop reads CASSLGDSIAKNIQYF. CDR3 coding DNA: TGTGCCAGCAGCCTAGGGGACAGTATAGCCAAAAACATTCAGTACTTC.

This clone was seen only once. This chain uses TRBV6-5 with TRBJ2-2, with a tentative D call TRBD1 (6 bases). The V gene's germline CDR1 is MNHEY and CDR2 SVGAGI. CDR3 length: 15 residues. Deletions cut 2 bases from V and 5 bases from J, with 12 bases between. CDR3 DNA sequence: TGTGCCAGCAGTTACAGGGCAGGGGCTACCGGGGAGCTGTTTTTT. Its translation is CASSYRAGATGELFF.

CDR3: CATRTSGPTDTQYF. CDR3 nucleotide sequence: TGTGCCACGAGGACTAGCGGTCCCACGGATACGCAGTATTTT. The V call is TRBV10-3, the J call TRBJ2-3; 10 bases agree with TRBD2. The germline V gene encodes CDR1 ENHRY and CDR2 SYGVKD. The CDR3 is made up of 14 amino acids. J gave up 6 bases and V 10 bases, and 10 bases lay outside the gene matches.

This rearrangement joins TRBV4-2 to TRBJ2-7, with D possibly TRBD2 on 5 matching bases. The CDR3 length is 18 residues. V was pared by 1 base and J by 0 bases, with 19 bases between. In germline, CDR1 is LGHNA, CDR2 YNFKEQ. CDR3 DNA: TGTGCCAGCAGCCAAGTCCCGGCCGGGGTAGACGGCTCCTACGAGCAGTACTTC. Its translation: CASSQVPAGVDGSYEQYF.

The genes are TRBV7-8 and TRBJ2-1, with TRBD2 identical over 7 bases. The CDR3 contains 18 residues. Trimming took 3 bases from V and 0 from J; bases not matched to a gene: 11. Per germline, CDR1 SGHVS and CDR2 FQNEAQ. In DNA, the CDR3 is TGTGCCAGCAGCTTGGATTCGGAGCGGGATAGCTCCTACAATGAGCAGTTCTTC. Amino acids: CASSLDSERDSSYNEQFF.

This sequence joins TRBV19 and TRBJ2-7; 8 positions agree with TRBD1. CDR1 is LNHDA, CDR2 SQIVND, per germline (reference sequence). The CDR3 loop spans 15 amino acids. V lost 3 bases and J lost 0; bases outside the gene matches: 4. DNA of the CDR3: TGTGCCAGTAGTATGAGACAGGGGAGCTCCTACGAGCAGTACTTC. The encoded protein is CASSMRQGSSYEQYF.

The chain links TRBV11-3 to TRBJ1-1, with 8 nucleotides matching TRBD1. The V segment lost 5 bases and the J segment 5 bases; nucleotides outside the gene matches: 4. The CDR3 is 13 amino acids. Germline assignment: CDR1 SGHNT and CDR2 YENEEA. CDR3 sequence reads: CASSGQGQTEAFF. The DNA of the CDR3 is TGTGCCAGCAGCGGACAGGGTCAGACTGAAGCTTTCTTT.

V is TRBV12-3 or TRBV12-4 and J is TRBJ1-2; D remains unclear. The CDR3 spans 13 residues. Deletions cut 5 bases from V and 6 bases from J, with 13 bases between. The CDR3 spells CASSPSPNHGYTF. CDR3 sequence (DNA): TGTGCCAGCAGTCCAAGCCCTAATCATGGCTACACCTTC.

The chain combines TRBV7-9 with TRBJ2-7, with D maybe TRBD1 (6 bases). The CDR3 spans 12 residues. V dropped 5 bases and J dropped 3 bases, with 8 bases sitting between them. Germline V CDR1 and CDR2: SEHNR, FQNEAQ (reference sequence). CDR3: CASSKQGYEQYF. The DNA of the CDR3 is TGTGCCAGCAGCAAACAGGGCTACGAGCAGTACTTC.

For this clone: This sample includes further DNA sequences coding for the same CDR3. This sequence joins TRBV2 and TRBJ2-1, with 9 positions matching TRBD2. V shed 5 bases, J shed 6 bases, and the junction held 5 bases outside the gene matches. The CDR3 is 14 residues long. The germline gives CDR1 SNHLY, CDR2 FYNNEI. CDR3 amino acids: CASSRLAGPNEQFF. CDR3 bases: TGTGCCAGCAGTAGGCTAGCGGGACCCAATGAGCAGTTCTTC. Based on the CDR3 plus reference TRBV2 and TRBJ2-1, the full variable domain is EPEVTQTPSHQVTQMGQEVILRCVPISNHLYFYWYRQILGQKVEFLVSFYNNEISEKSEIFDDQFSVERPDGSNFTLKIRSTKLEDSAMYFCASSRLAGPNEQFFGPGTRLTVL.

The gene calls are TRBV6-5 and TRBJ2-7; no clear D. The CDR3 consists of 13 residues. The germline V gene encodes CDR1 MNHEY and CDR2 SVGAGI. V lost 6 bases and J lost 4, with 13 bases in between. The CDR3 region is CASRREVMYEQYF. In nucleotides, the CDR3 is TGTGCCAGCAGACGAGAGGTAATGTACGAGCAGTACTTC.

V gene TRBV5-1 combines with J gene TRBJ1-4; D is uncertain. Germline CDR1 SGHRS, CDR2 YFSETQ. The CDR3 consists of 14 residues. V shed 2 bases and J shed 0 bases, with 5 bases lying between them. CDR3 in DNA: TGCGCCAGCAGCTTTCGTCCAACTAATGAAAAACTGTTTTTT. It translates to CASSFRPTNEKLFF.

The rearrangement links TRBV28 to TRBJ2-3, with D uncertain. V was pared by 2 bases and J by 1 base, with 7 bases between. The V gene's germline CDR1 is MDHEN and CDR2 SYDVKM. The CDR3 is 14 residues long. CDR3 nucleotide sequence: TGTGCCAGCAGTTTACATGGCCGCACAGATACGCAGTATTTT. Translation gives CASSLHGRTDTQYF.

The chain combines TRBV9 with TRBJ2-3; TRBD1 matches 9 bases. J gave up 5 bases and V 0 bases, and 13 bases lay outside the gene matches. The CDR3 is 18 amino acids. CDR1 is SGDLS and CDR2 is YYNGEE in the germline V gene. CDR3 loop: CASSVEGRDRDVLDTQYF. Written as DNA, the CDR3 is TGTGCCAGCAGCGTAGAAGGAAGGGACAGGGATGTGCTAGATACGCAGTATTTT.

The rearrangement uses TRBV2 and TRBJ1-1, with TRBD1 as a possible D gene (6 bases). Between the trimmed V and J ends, which lost 6 bases and 1 base, there was a span of 12 bases. The V gene's germline CDR1 is SNHLY and CDR2 FYNNEI. The CDR3 is made up of 14 amino acids. CDR3 nucleotide sequence: TGTGCCAGCAGCACCGAGGACAGGAACACTGAAGCTTTCTTT. Amino acids: CASSTEDRNTEAFF.

The genes are TRBV9 and TRBJ2-3, with TRBD2 matching over 7 bases. Trimming at V came to 2 bases and at J to 4 bases, leaving 7 bases not matched to a gene. The CDR3 is made up of 15 amino acids. The V gene's germline CDR1 is SGDLS and CDR2 YYNGEE. The CDR3 protein is CASSVGEGLADTQYF. The DNA for the CDR3 is TGTGCCAGCAGCGTTGGGGAGGGGCTGGCAGATACGCAGTATTTT.

The chain carries TRBV18 and TRBJ2-7; 8 nucleotides agree with TRBD2. The length of the CDR3 is 15 residues. Trimming at V came to 3 bases and at J to 1 base, leaving 5 bases not matched to a gene. Germline loops: CDR1 KGHSH, CDR2 LQKENI. The DNA of the CDR3 is TGTGCCAGCTCACCGGGGGCGGGAGGATCCTACGAGCAGTACTTC. This sequence encodes CASSPGAGGSYEQYF. Full variable domain (missing parts from reference TRBV18 and TRBJ2-7): NAGVMQNPRHLVRRRGQEARLRCSPMKGHSHVYWYRQLPEEGLKFMVYLQKENIIDESGMPKERFSAEFPKEGPSILRIQQVVRGDSAAYFCASSPGAGGSYEQYFGPGTRLTVT.

The chain couples TRBV9 to TRBJ2-1; D gene uncertain. Trimming pared 3 bases from V and 8 bases from J, leaving 15 bases between. Germline V CDR1 and CDR2: SGDLS, YYNGEE. The CDR3 is 14 residues long. The CDR3, as DNA: TGTGCCAGCAGCGCCGATGCAATAGCTGATGAGCAGTTCTTC. Translated, it gives CASSADAIADEQFF.